Shown below are 2 T cell receptor beta chains from a single sample sequenced in a study of spatial heterogeneity in lung cancer. MiXCR, run by TCRdb on the 5' RACE reads, gives a single entry per CDR3 protein. There are approximately 11,000 distinct CDR3 sequences in the sample; about 3.5% occur only once, and around 50% lies in the top ten. The time point is: sample taken at primary tumor resection. Unsorted whole RNA of tumor, nontumor lung or frozen PBMC was sequenced. Source: PBMCs, taken at surgery. The receptor source for this set is a female donor with early-stage non-small cell lung cancer.

This clonotype has a handful of counts. A library prepared for alpha chains yielded this beta chain as an off-target read; its size is of little meaning. J is TRBJ2-1 and V is TRBV4-3; a possible D gene is TRBD2 (6 bases). CDR1 and CDR2 (germline): LGHNA, YSLEER. The CDR3 spans 15 residues. Trimming removed 3 bases from V and 0 bases from J, with 9 bases in between. CDR3 sequence: CASSQTRISYNEQFF. Written as DNA, the CDR3 is TGCGCCAGCAGCCAGACTAGAATCTCCTACAATGAGCAGTTCTTC.

As for this clonotype: Since it is a stray read in a library aimed at alpha chains, this beta chain has a size that is not meaningful. The chain has TRBV14 and TRBJ2-7, with D possibly matching TRBD1 (5 bases). Per the germline V gene, CDR1 is SGHDN and CDR2 is FVKESK. With 3 bases removed from V and 0 bases from J, the gap between germline ends came to 12 bases. The CDR3 is 15 amino acids. CDR3 amino acids: CASSQDPGSSYEQYF. In nucleotides, the CDR3 is TGTGCCAGCAGCCAGGATCCAGGGTCCTCCTACGAGCAGTACTTC. Together with reference TRBV14 and TRBJ2-7, the CDR3 gives the full variable domain: EAGVTQFPSHSVIEKGQTVTLRCDPISGHDNLYWYRRVMGKEIKFLLHFVKESKQDESGMPNNRFLAERTGGTYSTLKVQPAELEDSGVYFCASSQDPGSSYEQYFGPGTRLTVT.